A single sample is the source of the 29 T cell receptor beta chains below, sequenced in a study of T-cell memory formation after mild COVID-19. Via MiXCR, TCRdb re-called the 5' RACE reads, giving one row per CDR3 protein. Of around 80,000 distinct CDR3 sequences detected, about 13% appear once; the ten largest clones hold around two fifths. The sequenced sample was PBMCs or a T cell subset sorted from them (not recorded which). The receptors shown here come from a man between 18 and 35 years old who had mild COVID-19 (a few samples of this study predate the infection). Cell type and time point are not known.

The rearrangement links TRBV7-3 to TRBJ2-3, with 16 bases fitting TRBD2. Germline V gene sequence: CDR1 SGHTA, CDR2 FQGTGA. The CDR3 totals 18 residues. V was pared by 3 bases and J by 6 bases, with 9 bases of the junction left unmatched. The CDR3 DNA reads TGTGCCAGCAGCTTGACTCCGGGACTAGCGGGAGGGTCCGATACGCAGTATTTT. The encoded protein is CASSLTPGLAGGSDTQYF.

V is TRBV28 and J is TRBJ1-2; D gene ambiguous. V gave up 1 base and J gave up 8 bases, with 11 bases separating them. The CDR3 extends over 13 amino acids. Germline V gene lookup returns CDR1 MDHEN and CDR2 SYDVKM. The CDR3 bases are TGTGCCAGCAGTTTATACTCCATTTACGGCTACACCTTC. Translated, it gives CASSLYSIYGYTF.

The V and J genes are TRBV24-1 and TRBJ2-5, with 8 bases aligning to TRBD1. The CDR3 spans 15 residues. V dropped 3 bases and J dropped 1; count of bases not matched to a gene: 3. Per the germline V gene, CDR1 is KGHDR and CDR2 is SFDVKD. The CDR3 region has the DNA TGTGCCACCAGTGATGGGGGACAGGTCCAAGAGACCCAGTACTTC. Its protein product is CATSDGGQVQETQYF.

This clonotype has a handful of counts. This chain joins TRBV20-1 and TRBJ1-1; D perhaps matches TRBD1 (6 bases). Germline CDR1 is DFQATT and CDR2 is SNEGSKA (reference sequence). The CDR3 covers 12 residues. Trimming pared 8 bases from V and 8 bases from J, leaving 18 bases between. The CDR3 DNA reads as TGCAGTCGGACGGGCCGGGACAAGGAAGCTTTCTTT. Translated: CSRTGRDKEAFF.

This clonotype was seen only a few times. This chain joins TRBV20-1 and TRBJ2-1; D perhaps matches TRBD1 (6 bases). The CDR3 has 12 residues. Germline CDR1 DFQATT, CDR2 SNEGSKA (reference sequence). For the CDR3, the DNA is TGCCGCCCAGGGGTCTCCTACAATGAGCAGTTCTTC. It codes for CRPGVSYNEQFF.

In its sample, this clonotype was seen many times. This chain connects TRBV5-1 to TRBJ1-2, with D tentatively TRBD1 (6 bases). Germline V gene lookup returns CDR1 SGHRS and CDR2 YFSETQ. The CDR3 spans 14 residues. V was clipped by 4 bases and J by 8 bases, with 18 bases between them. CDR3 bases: TGCGCCAGCAGCCCGTACAGGGAAAGGGACGGCTACACCTTC. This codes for CASSPYRERDGYTF.

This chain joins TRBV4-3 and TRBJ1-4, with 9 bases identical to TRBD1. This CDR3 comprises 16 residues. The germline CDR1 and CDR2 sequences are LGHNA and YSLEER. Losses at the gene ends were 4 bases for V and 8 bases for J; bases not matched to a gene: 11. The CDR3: CASSPDPGQGGEKLFF. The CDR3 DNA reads TGCGCCAGCAGCCCAGATCCGGGACAGGGCGGCGAAAAACTGTTTTTT.

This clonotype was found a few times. The CDR3 region is CASSLSISAARDEQYF. In nucleotides, the CDR3 is TGTGCCAGCAGTTTATCAATCAGCGCCGCGCGGGACGAGCAGTACTTC. V usage is TRBV27 and J usage is TRBJ2-7; D may be TRBD2 (5 bases). The CDR3 is 16 amino acids. The V end was cut by 0 bases, the J end by 5 bases, with 17 bases between. Germline values: CDR1 MNHEY, CDR2 SMNVEV (reference sequence).

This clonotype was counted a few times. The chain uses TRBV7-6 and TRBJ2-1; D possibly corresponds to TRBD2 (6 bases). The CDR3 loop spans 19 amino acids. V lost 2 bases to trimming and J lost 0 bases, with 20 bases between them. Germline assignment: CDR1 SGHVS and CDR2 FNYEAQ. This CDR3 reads CASSLNQGLPEGSYNEQFF. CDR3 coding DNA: TGTGCCAGCAGCTTAAATCAGGGACTCCCCGAAGGCTCCTACAATGAGCAGTTCTTC.

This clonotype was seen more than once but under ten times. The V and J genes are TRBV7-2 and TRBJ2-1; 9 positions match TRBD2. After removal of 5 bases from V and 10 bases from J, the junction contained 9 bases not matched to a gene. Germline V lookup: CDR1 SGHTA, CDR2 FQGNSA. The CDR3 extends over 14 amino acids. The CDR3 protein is CASSPRERGDEQFF. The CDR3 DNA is TGTGCCAGCAGCCCCAGGGAGCGGGGGGACGAGCAGTTCTTC.

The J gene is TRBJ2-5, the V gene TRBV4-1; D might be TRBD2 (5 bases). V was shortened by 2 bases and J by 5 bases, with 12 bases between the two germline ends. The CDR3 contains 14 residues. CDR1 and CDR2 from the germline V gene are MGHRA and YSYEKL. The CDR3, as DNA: TGCGCCAGCAGCCAAAAGGCGTGGGAGGAGACCCAGTACTTC. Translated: CASSQKAWEETQYF.

CDR3 in DNA: TGCAGCGTTGAAGGGGGGACAGGGGGGAGAGAGACCCAGTACTTC. It yields the protein CSVEGGTGGRETQYF. This chain joins TRBV29-1 and TRBJ2-5, with 11 bases lining up with TRBD1. Per the germline V gene, CDR1 is SQVTM and CDR2 is ANQGSEA. Germline trimming cut 1 base from V and 4 bases from J; bases unmatched to any gene: 5. The CDR3 loop spans 15 amino acids.

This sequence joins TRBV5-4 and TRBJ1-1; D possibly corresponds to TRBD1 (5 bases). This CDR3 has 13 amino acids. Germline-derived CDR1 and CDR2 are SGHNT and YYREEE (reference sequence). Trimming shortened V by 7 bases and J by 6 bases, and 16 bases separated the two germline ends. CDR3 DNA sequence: TGTGCCAGCCACAAGGGGTTTGGGGCTGAAGCTTTCTTT. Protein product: CASHKGFGAEAFF.

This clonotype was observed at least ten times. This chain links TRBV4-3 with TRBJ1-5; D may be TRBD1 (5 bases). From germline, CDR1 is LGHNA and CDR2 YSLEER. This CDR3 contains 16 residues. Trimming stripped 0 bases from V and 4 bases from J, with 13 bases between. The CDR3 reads CASSQEFGRENQPQHF. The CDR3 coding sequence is TGCGCCAGCAGCCAAGAATTCGGCAGGGAAAATCAGCCCCAGCATTTT.

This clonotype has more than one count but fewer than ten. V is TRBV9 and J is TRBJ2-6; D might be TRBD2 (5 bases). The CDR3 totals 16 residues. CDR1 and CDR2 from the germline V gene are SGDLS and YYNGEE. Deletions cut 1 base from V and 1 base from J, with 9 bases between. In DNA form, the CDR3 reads TGTGCCAGCAGCGTAAGAGGGAAATCTGGGGCCAACGTCCTGACTTTC. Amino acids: CASSVRGKSGANVLTF.

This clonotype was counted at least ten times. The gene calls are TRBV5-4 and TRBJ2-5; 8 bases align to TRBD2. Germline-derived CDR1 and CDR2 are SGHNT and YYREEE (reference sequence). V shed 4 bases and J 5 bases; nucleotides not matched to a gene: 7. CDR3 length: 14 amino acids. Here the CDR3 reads CASSTGLDGETQYF. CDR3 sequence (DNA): TGTGCCAGCAGCACGGGACTAGACGGGGAGACCCAGTACTTC. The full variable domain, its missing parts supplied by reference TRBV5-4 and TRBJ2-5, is ETGVTQSPTHLIKTRGQQVTLRCSSQSGHNTVSWYQQALGQGPQFIFQYYREEENGRGNFPPRFSGLQFPNYSSELNVNALELDDSALYLCASSTGLDGETQYFGPGTRLLVL.

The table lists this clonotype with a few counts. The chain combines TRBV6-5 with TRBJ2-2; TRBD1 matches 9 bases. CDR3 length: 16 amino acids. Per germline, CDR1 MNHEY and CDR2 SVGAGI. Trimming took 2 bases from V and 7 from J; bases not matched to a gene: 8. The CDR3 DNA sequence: TGTGCCAGCAGTTACAGGACAGGGGAATTAGGCGGGGAGCTGTTTTTT. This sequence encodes CASSYRTGELGGELFF.

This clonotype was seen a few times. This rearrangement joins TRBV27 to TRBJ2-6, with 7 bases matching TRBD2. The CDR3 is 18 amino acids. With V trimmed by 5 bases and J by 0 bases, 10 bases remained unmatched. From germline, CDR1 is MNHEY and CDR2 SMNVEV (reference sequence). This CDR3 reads CASSTRRLALSGANVLTF. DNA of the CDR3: TGTGCCAGCAGTACGCGCAGACTAGCACTCTCTGGGGCCAACGTCCTGACTTTC.

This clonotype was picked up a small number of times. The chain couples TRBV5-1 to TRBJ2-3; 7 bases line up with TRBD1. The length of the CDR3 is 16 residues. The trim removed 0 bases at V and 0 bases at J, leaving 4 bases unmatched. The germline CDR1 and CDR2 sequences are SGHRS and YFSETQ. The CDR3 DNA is TGCGCCAGCAGCTTGGGTAGGGGACAGAGCACAGATACGCAGTATTTT. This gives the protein CASSLGRGQSTDTQYF.

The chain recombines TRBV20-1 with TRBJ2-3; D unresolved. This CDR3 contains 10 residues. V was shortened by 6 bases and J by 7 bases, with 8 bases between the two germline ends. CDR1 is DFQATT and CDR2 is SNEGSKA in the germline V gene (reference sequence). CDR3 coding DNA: TGCAGTGCCTCAAGAAATACGCAGTATTTT. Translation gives CSASRNTQYF.

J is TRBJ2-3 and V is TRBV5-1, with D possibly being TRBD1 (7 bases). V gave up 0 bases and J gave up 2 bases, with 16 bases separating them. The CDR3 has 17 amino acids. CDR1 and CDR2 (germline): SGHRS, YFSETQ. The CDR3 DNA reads TGCGCCAGCAGCTTGGCCAGGGGGGACAGATACACAGATACGCAGTATTTT. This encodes CASSLARGDRYTDTQYF.

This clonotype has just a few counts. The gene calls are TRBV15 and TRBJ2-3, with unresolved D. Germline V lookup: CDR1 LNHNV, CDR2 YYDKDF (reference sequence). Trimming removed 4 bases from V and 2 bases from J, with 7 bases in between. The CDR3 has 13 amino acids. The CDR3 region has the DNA TGTGCCACCAGCATAAGGGACACAGATACGCAGTATTTT. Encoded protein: CATSIRDTDTQYF.

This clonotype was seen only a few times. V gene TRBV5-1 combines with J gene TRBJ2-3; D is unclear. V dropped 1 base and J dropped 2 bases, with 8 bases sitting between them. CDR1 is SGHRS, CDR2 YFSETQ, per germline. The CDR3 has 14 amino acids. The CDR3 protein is CASSLIGATDTQYF. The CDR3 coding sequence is TGCGCCAGCAGCTTGATTGGAGCCACAGATACGCAGTATTTT.

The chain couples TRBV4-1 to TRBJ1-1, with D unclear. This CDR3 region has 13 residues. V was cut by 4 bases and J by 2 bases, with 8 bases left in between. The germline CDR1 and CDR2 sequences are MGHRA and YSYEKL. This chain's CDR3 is CASSLTDNTEAFF. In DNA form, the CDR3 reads TGCGCCAGCAGCCTCACCGATAACACTGAAGCTTTCTTT.

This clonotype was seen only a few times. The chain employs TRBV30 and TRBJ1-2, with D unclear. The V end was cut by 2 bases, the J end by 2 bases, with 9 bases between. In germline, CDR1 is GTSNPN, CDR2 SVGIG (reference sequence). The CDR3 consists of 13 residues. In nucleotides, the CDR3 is TGTGCCTGGAGTAGAGCCTCCAACTATGGCTACACCTTC. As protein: CAWSRASNYGYTF.

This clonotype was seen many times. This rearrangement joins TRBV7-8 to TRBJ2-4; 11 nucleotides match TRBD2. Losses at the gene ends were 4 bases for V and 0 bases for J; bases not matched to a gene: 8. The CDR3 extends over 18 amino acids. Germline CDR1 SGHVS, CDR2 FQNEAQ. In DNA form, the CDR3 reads TGTGCCAGCAGCTGGTCCGGGACTAGCGGAGAAGCCAAAAACATTCAGTACTTC. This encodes CASSWSGTSGEAKNIQYF.

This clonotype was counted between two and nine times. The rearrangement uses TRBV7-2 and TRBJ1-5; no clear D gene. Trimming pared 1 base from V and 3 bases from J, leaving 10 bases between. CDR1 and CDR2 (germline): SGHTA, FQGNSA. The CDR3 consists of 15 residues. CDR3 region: CASSLVGAANQPQHF. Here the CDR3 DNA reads TGTGCCAGCAGCTTAGTTGGAGCCGCCAATCAGCCCCAGCATTTT.

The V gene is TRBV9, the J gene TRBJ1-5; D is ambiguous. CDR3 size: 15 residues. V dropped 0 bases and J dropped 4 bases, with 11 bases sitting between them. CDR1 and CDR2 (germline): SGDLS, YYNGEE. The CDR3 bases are TGTGCCAGCAGCGTAGCAGGTGCCGGGAATCAGCCCCAGCATTTT. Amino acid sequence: CASSVAGAGNQPQHF.

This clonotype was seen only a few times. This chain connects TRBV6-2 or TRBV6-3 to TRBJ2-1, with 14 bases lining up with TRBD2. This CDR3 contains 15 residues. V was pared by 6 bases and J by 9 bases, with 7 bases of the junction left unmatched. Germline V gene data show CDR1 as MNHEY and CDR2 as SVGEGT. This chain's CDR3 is CASRGLAGVVGEQFF. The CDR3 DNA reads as TGTGCCAGCAGGGGACTAGCGGGGGTTGTCGGTGAGCAGTTCTTC.